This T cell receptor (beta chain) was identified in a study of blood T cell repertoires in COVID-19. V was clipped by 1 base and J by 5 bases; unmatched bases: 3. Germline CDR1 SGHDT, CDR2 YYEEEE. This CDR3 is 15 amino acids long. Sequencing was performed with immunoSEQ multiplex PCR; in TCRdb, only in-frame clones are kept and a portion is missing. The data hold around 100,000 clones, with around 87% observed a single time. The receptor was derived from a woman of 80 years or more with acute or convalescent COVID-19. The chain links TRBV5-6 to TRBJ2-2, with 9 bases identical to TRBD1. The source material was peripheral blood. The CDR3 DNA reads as TGTGCCAGCAGCTTGCCGGGACAGGGAACCGGGGAGCTGTTTTTT. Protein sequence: CASSLPGQGTGELFF.